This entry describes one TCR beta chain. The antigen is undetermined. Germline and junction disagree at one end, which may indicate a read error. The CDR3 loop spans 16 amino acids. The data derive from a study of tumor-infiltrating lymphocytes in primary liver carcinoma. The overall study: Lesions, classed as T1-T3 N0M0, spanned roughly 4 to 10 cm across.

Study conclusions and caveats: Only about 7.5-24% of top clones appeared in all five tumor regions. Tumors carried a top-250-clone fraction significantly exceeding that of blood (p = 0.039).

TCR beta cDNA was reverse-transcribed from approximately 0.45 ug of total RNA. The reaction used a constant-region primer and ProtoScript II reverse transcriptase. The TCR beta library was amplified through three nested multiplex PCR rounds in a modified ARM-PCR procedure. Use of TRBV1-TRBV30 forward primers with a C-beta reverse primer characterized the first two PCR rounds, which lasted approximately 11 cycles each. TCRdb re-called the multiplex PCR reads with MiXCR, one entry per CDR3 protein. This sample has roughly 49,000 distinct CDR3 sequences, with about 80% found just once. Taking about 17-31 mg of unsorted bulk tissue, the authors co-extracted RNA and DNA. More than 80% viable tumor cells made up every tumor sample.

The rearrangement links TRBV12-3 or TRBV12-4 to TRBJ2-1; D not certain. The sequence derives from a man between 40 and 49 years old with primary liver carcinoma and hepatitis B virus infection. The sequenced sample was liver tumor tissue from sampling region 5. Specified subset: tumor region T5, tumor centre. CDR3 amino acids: CASGGPRRTPPDEQLF. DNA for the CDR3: TGTGCCAGCGGTGGGCCCCGGCGGACCCCTCCGGATGAGCAGCTCTTC.